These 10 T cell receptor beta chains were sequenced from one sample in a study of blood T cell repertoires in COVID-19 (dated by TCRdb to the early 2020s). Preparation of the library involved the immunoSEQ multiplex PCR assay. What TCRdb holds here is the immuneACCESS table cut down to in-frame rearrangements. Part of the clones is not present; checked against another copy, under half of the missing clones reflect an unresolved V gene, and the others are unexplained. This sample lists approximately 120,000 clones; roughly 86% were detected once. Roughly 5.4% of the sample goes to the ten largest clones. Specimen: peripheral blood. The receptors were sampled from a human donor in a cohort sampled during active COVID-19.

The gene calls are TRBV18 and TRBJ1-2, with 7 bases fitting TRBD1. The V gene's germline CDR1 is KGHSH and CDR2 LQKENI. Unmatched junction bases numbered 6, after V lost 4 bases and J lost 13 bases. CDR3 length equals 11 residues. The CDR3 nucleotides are TGTGCCAGCTCACGCAGACAGGGTTTCACCTTC. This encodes CASSRRQGFTF.

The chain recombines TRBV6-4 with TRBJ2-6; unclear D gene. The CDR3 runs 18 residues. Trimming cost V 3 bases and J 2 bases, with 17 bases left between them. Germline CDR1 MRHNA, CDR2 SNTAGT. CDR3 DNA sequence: TGTGCCAGCAGTGATTTTGAGAGGTGCTCCCCTGGGGCCAACGTCCTGACTTTC. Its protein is CASSDFERCSPGANVLTF.

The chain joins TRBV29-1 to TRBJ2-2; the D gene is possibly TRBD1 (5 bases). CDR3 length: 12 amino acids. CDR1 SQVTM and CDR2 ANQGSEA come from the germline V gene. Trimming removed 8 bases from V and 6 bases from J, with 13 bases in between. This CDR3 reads CSSRQTSGELFF. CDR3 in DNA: TGCAGCTCTAGACAGACGTCCGGGGAGCTGTTTTTT.

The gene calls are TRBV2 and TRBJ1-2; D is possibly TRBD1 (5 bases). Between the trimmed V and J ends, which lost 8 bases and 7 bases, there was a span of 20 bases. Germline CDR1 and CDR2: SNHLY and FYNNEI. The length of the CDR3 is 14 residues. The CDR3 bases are TGTGCCAGCGGGACCGGGGGTGGGTCGTCTGGCTACACCTTC. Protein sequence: CASGTGGGSSGYTF.

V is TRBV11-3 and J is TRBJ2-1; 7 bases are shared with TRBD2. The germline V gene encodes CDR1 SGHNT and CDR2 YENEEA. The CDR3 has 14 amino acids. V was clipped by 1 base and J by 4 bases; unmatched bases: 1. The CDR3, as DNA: TGTGCCAGCAGCTTAGCGGGAGGTTACAATGAGCAGTTCTTC. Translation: CASSLAGGYNEQFF.

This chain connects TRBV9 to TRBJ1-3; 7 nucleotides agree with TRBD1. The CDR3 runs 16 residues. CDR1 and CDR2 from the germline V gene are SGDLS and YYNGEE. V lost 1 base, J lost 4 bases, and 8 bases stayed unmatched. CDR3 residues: CASSVLGQRFGNTIYF. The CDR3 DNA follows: TGTGCCAGCAGCGTACTGGGACAGAGGTTCGGAAACACCATATATTTT. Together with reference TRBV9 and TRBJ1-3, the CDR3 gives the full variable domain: DSGVTQTPKHLITATGQRVTLRCSPRSGDLSVYWYQQSLDQGLQFLIQYYNGEERAKGNILERFSAQQFPDLHSELNLSSLELGDSALYFCASSVLGQRFGNTIYFGEGSWLTVV.

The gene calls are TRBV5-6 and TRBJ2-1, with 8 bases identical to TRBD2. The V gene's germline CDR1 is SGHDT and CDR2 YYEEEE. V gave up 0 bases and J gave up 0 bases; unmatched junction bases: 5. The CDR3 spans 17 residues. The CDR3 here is CASSLEASGYSYNEQFF. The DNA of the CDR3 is TGTGCCAGCAGCTTGGAGGCTAGCGGGTACTCCTACAATGAGCAGTTCTTC.

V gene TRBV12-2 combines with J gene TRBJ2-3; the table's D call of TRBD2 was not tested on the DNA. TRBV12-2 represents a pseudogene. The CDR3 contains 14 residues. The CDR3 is CASRSLDLGDTQYF. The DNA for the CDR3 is TGTGCAAGTCGGTCTCTAGATTTAGGCGATACGCAGTATTTT.

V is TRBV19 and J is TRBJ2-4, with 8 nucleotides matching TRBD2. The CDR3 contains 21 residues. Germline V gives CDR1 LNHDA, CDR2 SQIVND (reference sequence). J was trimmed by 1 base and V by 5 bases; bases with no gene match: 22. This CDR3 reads CASSPPSIQPRGGRAKNIQYF. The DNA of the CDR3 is TGTGCCAGTAGTCCTCCTTCCATCCAACCACGGGGGGGTCGGGCCAAAAACATTCAGTACTTC.

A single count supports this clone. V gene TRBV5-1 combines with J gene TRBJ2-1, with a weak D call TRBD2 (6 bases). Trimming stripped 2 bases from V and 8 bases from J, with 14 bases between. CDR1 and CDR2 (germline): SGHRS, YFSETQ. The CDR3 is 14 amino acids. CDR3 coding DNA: TGCGCCAGCAGCTTTAGACCGGAGGGAGATGAGCAGTTCTTC. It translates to CASSFRPEGDEQFF.